This TCR beta chain appears in the sequencing data of a study of OX40 agonist ivuxolimab in advanced cancers. Study as a whole: Prior anti-PD-1, anti-PD-L1 or anti-CTLA-4 therapy did not bar entry, and 30% to 40% had some.

Sequencing used immunoSEQ multiplex PCR; TCRdb keeps in-frame clones, though not all of them. The sample includes about 79,000 clones, approximately 85% of them seen just once. Germline CDR1 and CDR2: SNHLY and FYNNEI. This CDR3 region has 11 residues. The ends were cut back, 5 bases at V and 2 bases at J, with 4 bases in the middle. The clonotype comes from an adult with an advanced solid tumor such as melanoma, head and neck, liver or kidney cancer. The chain couples TRBV2 to TRBJ2-7; D gene uncertain. Sample: CD4+ or CD8+ T cells sorted from blood, taken in a trial of the OX40 agonist ivuxolimab. In DNA, the CDR3 is TGTGCCAGCAGTTTGGCCTACGAGCAGTACTTC. Its protein is CASSLAYEQYF.